This is a list of T cell receptor beta chains from one sample in a study of OX40 agonist ivuxolimab in advanced cancers. TCRdb's table, derived via immunoSEQ multiplex PCR, lists solely in-frame clones and lacks some. The table shows approximately 59,000 clones, with around four fifths occurring only once. The sequencing used CD4+ or CD8+ T cells sorted from blood, collected in a trial of the OX40 agonist ivuxolimab. The receptors were sampled from an adult with an advanced solid tumor such as melanoma, head and neck, liver or kidney cancer. CDR3s include the opening cysteine and the closing phenylalanine or tryptophan. D genes are given only for firm matches. Not all rows give a size; the values are once, few, many and, for expanded clones, a class.

v_call	d_call	j_call	clone_size	cdr3_aa	cdr3_nt
TRBV7-2	-	TRBJ2-7	-	CASSLGLSYEQYF	TGTGCCAGCAGCTTGGGACTCTCCTACGAGCAGTACTTC
TRBV11-3	-	TRBJ2-7	-	CASGIGSTKGEQYF	TGTGCCAGCGGGATAGGATCCACAAAGGGCGAGCAGTACTTC
TRBV18	-	TRBJ1-1	once	CASSLEAGTEAFF	TGTGCCAGCTCACTAGAGGCGGGAACTGAAGCTTTCTTT
TRBV20-1	-	TRBJ2-7	once	CSARQAYEQYF	TGCAGTGCTAGACAAGCCTACGAGCAGTACTTC
TRBV9	-	TRBJ2-7	-	CASSVVYGGEQYF	TGTGCCAGCAGCGTAGTGTATGGTGGAGAGCAGTACTTC
TRBV5-8	TRBD2	TRBJ2-1	-	CASSFTSGRNEQFF	TGTGCCAGCAGCTTTACTAGCGGGAGAAATGAGCAGTTCTTC
TRBV6-5	TRBD1	TRBJ1-4	-	CASNRQGAGEKLFF	TGTGCCAGCAACAGACAGGGGGCAGGTGAAAAACTGTTTTTT
TRBV13	-	TRBJ1-4	once	CASSLSSTNEKLFF	TGTGCCAGCAGCTTAAGCTCAACTAATGAAAAACTGTTTTTT
TRBV28	TRBD1	TRBJ2-5	-	CASSSYTRDRGRETQYF	TGTGCCAGCAGTTCTTACACCCGGGACAGGGGTCGTGAGACCCAGTACTTC
TRBV2	TRBD2	TRBJ2-1	-	CASRGGTSGSINEQFF	TGTGCCAGCAGGGGAGGGACTAGCGGGAGTATAAATGAGCAGTTCTTC
TRBV5-1	-	TRBJ1-6	-	CASSLGTGNYSPLHF	TGCGCCAGCAGCTTGGGGACGGGGAATTATTCACCCCTCCACTTT
TRBV27	-	TRBJ2-7	-	CASSLEGSYEQYF	TGTGCCAGCAGCCTGGAGGGCTCCTACGAGCAGTACTTC
TRBV28	-	TRBJ2-7	-	CASSLSGYEQYF	TGTGCCAGCAGTTTATCGGGTTACGAGCAGTACTTC
TRBV5-1	TRBD2	TRBJ2-7	few	CASSLALAGAYEQYF	TGCGCCAGCAGCTTGGCGCTAGCGGGAGCCTACGAGCAGTACTTC
TRBV19	-	TRBJ2-1	-	CASSVYQSGFNEQFF	TGTGCCAGTAGTGTTTACCAAAGTGGCTTCAATGAGCAGTTCTTC
TRBV11-2	-	TRBJ2-1	-	CASSPGTYNEQFF	TGTGCCAGCAGCCCGGGGACCTACAATGAGCAGTTCTTC
TRBV9	TRBD2	TRBJ2-3	-	CASSVEREVTDTQYF	TGTGCCAGCAGCGTAGAGCGGGAGGTGACCGATACGCAGTATTTT
TRBV28	TRBD1	TRBJ1-2	-	CASSFPPARQGVGYTF	TGTGCCAGCAGTTTTCCCCCCGCCCGACAGGGAGTAGGCTACACCTTC
TRBV28	-	TRBJ2-7	-	CASSFRGLEQYF	TGTGCCAGCAGTTTCCGAGGGCTCGAGCAGTACTTC
TRBV14	-	TRBJ2-1	-	CASSQSSSYNEQFF	TGTGCCAGCAGCCAATCAAGCTCCTACAATGAGCAGTTCTTC
TRBV15	-	TRBJ2-6	-	CATEDTRSGANVLTF	TGTGCCACCGAGGACACCCGCTCTGGGGCCAACGTCCTGACTTTC
TRBV28	-	TRBJ2-7	-	CASSLSRNYEQYF	TGTGCCAGCAGTTTAAGCAGGAACTACGAGCAGTACTTC
TRBV19	TRBD1	TRBJ1-1	-	CASSKGAVPEAFF	TGTGCCAGTAGTAAGGGGGCCGTCCCTGAAGCTTTCTTT
TRBV4-1	TRBD2	TRBJ2-1	-	CASSSLAGIDYNEQFF	TGCGCCAGCAGCTCCCTAGCGGGAATCGACTACAATGAGCAGTTCTTC